Detailed here is one T cell receptor (beta chain). These data originate in a study of blood T cell repertoires in COVID-19. The overall study: Samples of COVID-19 (acute and convalescent) were obtained from the United States, Italy and Spain.

TCRdb keeps only in-frame clones here, not all; method: immunoSEQ multiplex PCR. Counted here are 20,000 to 25,000 clones, about 90% occurring once; the ten biggest clones make up 3.1%. The sample taken for sequencing was peripheral blood. The clonotype originates from a woman in her 70s with active COVID-19.

The DNA of the CDR3 is TGTGCCAGCTCACCACTAACTAGCGGGGCCCTCGTAAACGAGCAGTACTTC. Protein sequence: CASSPLTSGALVNEQYF. J is TRBJ2-7 and V is TRBV18, with 10 bases fitting TRBD2. CDR1 and CDR2 from the germline V gene are KGHSH and LQKENI. The CDR3 runs to 17 residues. V dropped 1 base and J dropped 5; count of bases not matched to a gene: 11.